These 24 T cell receptor beta chains were all obtained from the same sample, sequenced in a study of beta chain features in type 1 diabetes. Expressed TCRB transcripts got sequenced, as all isolated RNA was reverse transcribed. TCRdb keeps only in-frame clones here, not all; method: immunoSEQ multiplex PCR. Here the sample spans 300,000 to 400,000 clones, about a tenth being singletons. For these TCRs, the target antigens are not known. Study-level results: There was a moderate but significant shortening of TCRB CDR3s in all four CD4+ subsets of Type 1 diabetes patients.

The sequenced material came from central memory CD4+ T cells from blood. The origin of the receptors is a man aged 30 to 45 with type 1 diabetes.

The chain recombines TRBV30 with TRBJ1-1; 9 positions match TRBD1. This CDR3 region has 16 residues. Germline loops: CDR1 GTSNPN, CDR2 SVGIG (reference sequence). Trimming cost V 2 bases and J 4 bases; bases outside gene matches: 11. The CDR3 reads CAWSKGTGRRGTEAFF. CDR3 in DNA: TGTGCCTGGAGTAAGGGGACAGGGAGGAGAGGCACTGAAGCTTTCTTT.

This clone showed up just a few times. The gene calls are TRBV5-1 and TRBJ2-5; 10 nucleotides align to TRBD1. CDR3 length: 16 amino acids. Germline V gene data show CDR1 as SGHRS and CDR2 as YFSETQ. J was trimmed by 2 bases and V by 6 bases; bases with no gene match: 10. Here the CDR3 reads CASIRGQGRGQETQYF. In DNA, the CDR3 is TGCGCCAGCATCAGGGGACAGGGGCGAGGTCAAGAGACCCAGTACTTC.

This clone was observed a handful of times. The chain joins TRBV18 to TRBJ2-2; 8 nucleotides align to TRBD1. The J segment lost 2 bases and the V segment lost 0 bases, leaving 2 bases of the junction unmatched. Per the germline V gene, CDR1 is KGHSH and CDR2 is LQKENI. The CDR3 extends over 16 amino acids. The CDR3 sequence: CASSPPGQGNTGELFF. The CDR3 nucleotides read TGTGCCAGCTCACCACCTGGACAGGGAAACACCGGGGAGCTGTTTTTT.

The rearrangement joins TRBV7-9 to TRBJ1-2; D gene uncertain. Germline values: CDR1 SEHNR, CDR2 FQNEAQ (reference sequence). Between the trimmed V and J ends, which lost 2 bases and 7 bases, there was a span of 8 bases. The CDR3 runs 12 residues. The CDR3 DNA reads TGTGCCAGCAGCTTAATTTGGCTTGGCTACACCTTC. This sequence encodes CASSLIWLGYTF.

The V and J genes are TRBV5-4 and TRBJ2-2; D gene ambiguous. Deletions cut 3 bases from V and 2 bases from J, with 14 bases between. Germline V gene data show CDR1 as SGHNT and CDR2 as YYREEE (reference sequence). The CDR3 covers 16 residues. The CDR3 loop is CASSWAVAPNTGELFF. The CDR3 bases are TGTGCCAGCAGCTGGGCGGTCGCGCCTAACACCGGGGAGCTGTTTTTT.

In its sample, this clone was seen a few times. The CDR3 bases are TGCGCCAGCAGCCACCAATGGGGACAGGGGGGTGAAAAACTGTTTTTT. It encodes CASSHQWGQGGEKLFF. The V call is TRBV4-3, the J call TRBJ1-4; the match to TRBD1 covers 11 bases. The CDR3 consists of 16 residues. V lost 3 bases to trimming and J lost 7 bases; unmatched junction nucleotides: 7. The V gene's germline CDR1 is LGHNA and CDR2 YSLEER.

The chain is built from TRBV9 and TRBJ1-1, with 10 bases lining up with TRBD1. This CDR3 has 16 amino acids. With 2 bases clipped from V and 11 bases from J, the junction kept 15 bases outside the gene matches. Germline CDR1 is SGDLS and CDR2 is YYNGEE. In nucleotides, the CDR3 is TGTGCCAGCAGCGTCCTCTATCCCGGGACAGGGGTAAGTGCTTTCTTT. This sequence encodes CASSVLYPGTGVSAFF.

Only a few counts were recorded for this clone. The chain couples TRBV7-2 to TRBJ2-1; D possibly corresponds to TRBD2 (5 bases). CDR1 and CDR2 from the germline V gene are SGHTA and FQGNSA. This CDR3 contains 14 residues. V was shortened by 2 bases and J by 4 bases, with 9 bases between the two germline ends. This chain's CDR3 is CASSLLGSYNEQFF. The CDR3 bases are TGTGCCAGCAGCTTATTAGGGAGTTACAATGAGCAGTTCTTC.

This clone was found a few times. The V gene is TRBV28, the J gene TRBJ1-2; D is unresolved. The CDR3 consists of 13 residues. The V gene's germline CDR1 is MDHEN and CDR2 SYDVKM. Trimming removed 7 bases at V and 4 bases at J, with 13 bases between. CDR3 DNA sequence: TGTGCCAGCATGGCAACATCGACCTATGGCTACACCTTC. It yields the protein CASMATSTYGYTF.

The rearrangement uses TRBV27 and TRBJ1-1; no clear D. The V end was cut by 6 bases, the J end by 5 bases, with 4 bases between. CDR1 is MNHEY, CDR2 SMNVEV, per germline (reference sequence). This CDR3 region has 10 residues. CDR3 residues: CASRETEAFF. In nucleotides, the CDR3 is TGTGCCAGCAGGGAGACTGAAGCTTTCTTT.

This clone has a handful of counts. The chain carries TRBV6-5 and TRBJ2-7, with 7 positions matching TRBD1. V lost 5 bases, J lost 3 bases, and 1 base stayed unmatched. There are 12 residues in the CDR3. Germline assignment: CDR1 MNHEY and CDR2 SVGAGI. As DNA, the CDR3 is TGTGCCAGCAGTGGGGACAGCTACGAGCAGTACTTC. Its protein product is CASSGDSYEQYF.

There are many counts of this clone. V is TRBV2 and J is TRBJ2-7, with 8 bases identical to TRBD1. V trimming: 6 bases; J trimming: 2 bases; junction bases outside the gene matches: 9. CDR1 and CDR2 from the germline V gene are SNHLY and FYNNEI. This CDR3 spans 15 amino acids. The CDR3 region is CASRANAQGAYEQYF. The CDR3, as DNA: TGTGCCAGCAGGGCTAATGCACAGGGGGCCTACGAGCAGTACTTC.

This chain links TRBV6-4 with TRBJ2-1; 7 nucleotides line up with TRBD1. J lost 0 bases, V lost 3 bases, and 2 bases had no gene match. Germline V gene sequence: CDR1 MRHNA, CDR2 SNTAGT. This CDR3 has 15 amino acids. The CDR3 region is CASSEWDSSYNEQFF. Written as DNA, the CDR3 is TGTGCCAGCAGTGAGTGGGACAGCTCCTACAATGAGCAGTTCTTC.

This clone was observed a few times. This chain joins TRBV20-1 and TRBJ2-1; perhaps TRBD2 as D (5 bases). V was shortened by 6 bases and J by 9 bases, with 9 bases between the two germline ends. Germline V gives CDR1 DFQATT, CDR2 SNEGSKA (reference sequence). This CDR3 is 10 amino acids long. The CDR3 bases are TGCAGTGCAAAGAGGGCTGAGCAGTTCTTC. As protein: CSAKRAEQFF.

This clone has only a few counts. This chain connects TRBV7-9 to TRBJ2-5; a weak D match, TRBD2 (5 bases). There are 14 residues in the CDR3. CDR1 is SEHNR, CDR2 FQNEAQ, per germline (reference sequence). Deletions cut 1 base from V and 5 bases from J, with 11 bases between. The CDR3 loop is CASSLGSVGETQYF. For the CDR3, the DNA is TGTGCCAGCAGCTTAGGTAGCGTCGGGGAGACCCAGTACTTC.

This clone was found many times. This chain connects TRBV4-3 to TRBJ2-3, with D possibly TRBD1 on 6 matching bases. The CDR3 runs 16 residues. Germline lookup yields CDR1 LGHNA and CDR2 YSLEER. Trimming shortened V by 1 base and J by 1 base, and 12 bases separated the two germline ends. The CDR3 sequence: CASSQGGQSRTDTQYF. In nucleotides, the CDR3 is TGCGCCAGCAGCCAAGGAGGACAGTCCCGCACAGATACGCAGTATTTT.

Worth noting for this clone: This CDR3 is also generated by other DNA sequences in the sample. J is TRBJ2-5 and V is TRBV7-2; D might be TRBD2 (5 bases). This CDR3 spans 12 amino acids. Deletions cut 5 bases from V and 5 bases from J, with 9 bases between. From germline, CDR1 is SGHTA and CDR2 FQGNSA. The CDR3 protein is CASSPQRETQYF. CDR3 in DNA: TGTGCCAGCAGCCCCCAGCGGGAGACCCAGTACTTC.

CDR3 nucleotides: TGTGCCAGCAGTTACTCAGGGTCTTATGGCTACACCTTC. Amino acid sequence: CASSYSGSYGYTF. The rearrangement joins TRBV6-5 to TRBJ1-2; no definite D call. Germline V lookup: CDR1 MNHEY, CDR2 SVGAGI. V lost 0 bases and J 5 bases, leaving 7 bases between the germline ends. This CDR3 region has 13 residues.

The J gene is TRBJ2-1, the V gene TRBV2; possible D gene TRBD1, 6 bases. Trimming pared 7 bases from V and 6 bases from J, leaving 13 bases between. The germline gives CDR1 SNHLY, CDR2 FYNNEI. The CDR3 sequence is 13 residues long. Written as DNA, the CDR3 is TGTGCCAGCAACCAGGGGCACCTCAATGAGCAGTTCTTC. This gives the protein CASNQGHLNEQFF.

This rearrangement joins TRBV4-3 to TRBJ2-2; D is uncertain. The CDR3 sequence is 14 residues long. The germline gives CDR1 LGHNA, CDR2 YSLEER. V lost 0 bases, J lost 3 bases, and 5 bases lay in between. The CDR3 loop is CASSQESYTGELFF. DNA of the CDR3: TGCGCCAGCAGCCAAGAGAGCTACACCGGGGAGCTGTTTTTT.

This clone was seen a few times. This specimen includes other DNA sequences encoding the same CDR3. This chain connects TRBV5-1 to TRBJ2-5, with 11 bases lining up with TRBD1. The V and J ends lost 4 bases and 4 bases, in that order; junction bases with no gene match: 6. Germline values: CDR1 SGHRS, CDR2 YFSETQ. The CDR3 extends over 15 amino acids. This CDR3 reads CASSSTGTGGETQYF. The DNA for the CDR3 is TGCGCCAGCAGCAGTACCGGGACAGGGGGAGAGACCCAGTACTTC.

This clone appeared a few times. This CDR3 reads CASSVATSRDNTEAFF. The CDR3 coding sequence is TGTGCCAGCAGCGTAGCTACGAGTCGGGACAACACTGAAGCTTTCTTT. The J gene is TRBJ1-1, the V gene TRBV9; TRBD1 might be the D (5 bases). Trimming removed 0 bases at V and 2 bases at J, with 14 bases between. The germline V gene has CDR1 SGDLS and CDR2 YYNGEE. CDR3 size: 16 residues.

This clone came up a few times. V gene TRBV7-2 combines with J gene TRBJ2-5, with TRBD1 matching over 7 bases. The CDR3 length is 15 residues. V was clipped by 5 bases and J by 1 base; unmatched bases: 7. Germline V gives CDR1 SGHTA, CDR2 FQGNSA. The CDR3 DNA follows: TGTGCCAGCAGCCAGGGGGACACCTCCCAAGAGACCCAGTACTTC. This encodes CASSQGDTSQETQYF.

V is TRBV7-2 and J is TRBJ2-3; a weak D match, TRBD2 (7 bases). Trimming took 0 bases from V and 4 from J, leaving 11 bases between them. The CDR3 contains 15 residues. In germline, CDR1 is SGHTA, CDR2 FQGNSA. The CDR3 is CASSLAGGRADTQYF. CDR3 DNA: TGTGCCAGCAGCTTAGCGGGGGGGCGAGCAGATACGCAGTATTTT.